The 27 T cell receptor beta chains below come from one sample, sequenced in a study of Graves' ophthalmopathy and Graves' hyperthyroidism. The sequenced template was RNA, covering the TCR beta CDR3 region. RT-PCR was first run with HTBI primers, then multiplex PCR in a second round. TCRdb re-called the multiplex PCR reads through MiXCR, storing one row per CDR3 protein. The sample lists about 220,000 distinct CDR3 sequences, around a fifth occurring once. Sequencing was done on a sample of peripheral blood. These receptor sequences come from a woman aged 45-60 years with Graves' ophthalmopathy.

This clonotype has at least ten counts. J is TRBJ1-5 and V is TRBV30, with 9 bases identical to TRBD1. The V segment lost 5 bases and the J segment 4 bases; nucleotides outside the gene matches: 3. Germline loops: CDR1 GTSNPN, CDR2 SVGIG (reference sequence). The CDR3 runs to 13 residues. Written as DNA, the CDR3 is TGTGCCTGGGCGACAGGGGGTAATCAGCCCCAGCATTTT. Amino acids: CAWATGGNQPQHF.

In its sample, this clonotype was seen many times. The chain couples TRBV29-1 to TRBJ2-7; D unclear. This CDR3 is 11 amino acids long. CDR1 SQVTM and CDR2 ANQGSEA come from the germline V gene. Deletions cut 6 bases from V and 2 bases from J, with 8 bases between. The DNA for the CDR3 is TGCAGCGTGAGGACCACCTACGAGCAGTACTTC. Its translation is CSVRTTYEQYF.

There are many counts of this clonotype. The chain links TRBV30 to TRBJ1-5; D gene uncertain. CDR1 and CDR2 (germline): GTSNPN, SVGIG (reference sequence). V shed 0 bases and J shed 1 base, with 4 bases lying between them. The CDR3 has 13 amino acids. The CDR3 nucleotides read TGTGCCTGGAGTGTACAGAGCAATCAGCCCCAGCATTTT. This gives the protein CAWSVQSNQPQHF.

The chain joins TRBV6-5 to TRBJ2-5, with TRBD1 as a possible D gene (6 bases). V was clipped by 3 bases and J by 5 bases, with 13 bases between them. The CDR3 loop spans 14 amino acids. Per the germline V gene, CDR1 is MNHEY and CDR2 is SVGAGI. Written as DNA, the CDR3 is TGTGCCAGCAGTTATGCAGGACAGATGGAGACCCAGTACTTC. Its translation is CASSYAGQMETQYF.

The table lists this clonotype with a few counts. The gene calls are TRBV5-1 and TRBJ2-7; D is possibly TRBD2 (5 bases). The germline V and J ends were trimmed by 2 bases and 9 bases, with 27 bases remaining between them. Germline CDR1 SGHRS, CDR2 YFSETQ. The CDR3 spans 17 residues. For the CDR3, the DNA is TGCGCCAGCAGCTTTTCCGGCGGCGGAGGATCTGGCGGCGGGCAGTACTTC. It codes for CASSFSGGGGSGGGQYF.

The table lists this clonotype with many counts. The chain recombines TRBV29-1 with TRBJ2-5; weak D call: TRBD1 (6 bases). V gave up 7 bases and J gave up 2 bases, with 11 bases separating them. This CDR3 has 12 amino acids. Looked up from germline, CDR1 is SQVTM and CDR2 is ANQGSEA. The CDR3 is CSGQTGQETQYF. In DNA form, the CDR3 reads TGCAGCGGGCAGACAGGACAAGAGACCCAGTACTTC.

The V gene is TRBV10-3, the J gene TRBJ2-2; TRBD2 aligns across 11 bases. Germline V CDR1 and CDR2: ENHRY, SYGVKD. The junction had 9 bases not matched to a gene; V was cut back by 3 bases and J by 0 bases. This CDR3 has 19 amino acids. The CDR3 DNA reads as TGTGCCATCAGTGACCTTAGCGGGGGGGCCTTCCCGAACACCGGGGAGCTGTTTTTT. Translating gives CAISDLSGGAFPNTGELFF.

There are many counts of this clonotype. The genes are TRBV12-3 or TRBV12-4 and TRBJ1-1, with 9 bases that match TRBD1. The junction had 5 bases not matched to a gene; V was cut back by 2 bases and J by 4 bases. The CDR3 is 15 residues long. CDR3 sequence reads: CASSLNRGPVTEAFF. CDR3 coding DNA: TGTGCCAGCAGTTTAAACAGGGGGCCGGTCACTGAAGCTTTCTTT.

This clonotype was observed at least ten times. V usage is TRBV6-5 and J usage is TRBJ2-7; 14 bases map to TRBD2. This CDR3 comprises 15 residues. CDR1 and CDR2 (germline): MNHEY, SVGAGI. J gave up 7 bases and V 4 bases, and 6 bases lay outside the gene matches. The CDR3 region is CASSSGLAGALEQYF. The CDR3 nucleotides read TGTGCCAGCAGTTCGGGACTAGCGGGAGCATTGGAGCAGTACTTC.

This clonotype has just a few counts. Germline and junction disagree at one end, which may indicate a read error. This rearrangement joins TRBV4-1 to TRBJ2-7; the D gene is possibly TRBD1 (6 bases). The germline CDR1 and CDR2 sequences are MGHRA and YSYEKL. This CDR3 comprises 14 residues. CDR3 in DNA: TGCGCCAGCAGCCATACAGGGAGCTCCTGCGAGCAGTACTTC. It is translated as CASSHTGSSCEQYF.

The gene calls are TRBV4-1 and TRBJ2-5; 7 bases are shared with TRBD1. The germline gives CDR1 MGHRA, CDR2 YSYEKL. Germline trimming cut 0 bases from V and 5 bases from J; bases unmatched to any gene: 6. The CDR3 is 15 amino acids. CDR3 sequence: CASSQETGAGETQYF. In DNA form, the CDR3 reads TGCGCCAGCAGCCAAGAAACAGGGGCCGGGGAGACCCAGTACTTC.

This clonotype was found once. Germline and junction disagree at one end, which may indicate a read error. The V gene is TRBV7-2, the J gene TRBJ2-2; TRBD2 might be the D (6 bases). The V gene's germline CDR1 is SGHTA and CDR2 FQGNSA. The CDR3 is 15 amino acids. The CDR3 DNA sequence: TGTGCCAGCAGCTTAGCCGTTAGCGGCACCGGGGAGCTGTCTTTT. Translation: CASSLAVSGTGELSF.

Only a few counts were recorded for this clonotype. Here the CDR3 reads CASTFPGRGGRYEQYF. CDR3 DNA sequence: TGTGCCAGCACCTTCCCCGGGAGGGGTGGTCGGTACGAGCAGTACTTC. The genes are TRBV6-1 and TRBJ2-7; TRBD2 matches 8 bases. The CDR3 is made up of 16 amino acids. CDR1 is MNHNS and CDR2 is SASEGT in the germline V gene. V gave up 7 bases and J gave up 4 bases; unmatched junction bases: 15.

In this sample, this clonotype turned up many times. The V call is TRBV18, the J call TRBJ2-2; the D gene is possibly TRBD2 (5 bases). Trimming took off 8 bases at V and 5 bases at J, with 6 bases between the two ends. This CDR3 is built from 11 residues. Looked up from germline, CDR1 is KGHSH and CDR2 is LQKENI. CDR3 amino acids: CASEGTGELFF. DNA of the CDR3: TGTGCCAGCGAGGGTACCGGGGAGCTGTTTTTT. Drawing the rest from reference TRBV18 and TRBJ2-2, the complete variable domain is NAGVMQNPRHLVRRRGQEARLRCSPMKGHSHVYWYRQLPEEGLKFMVYLQKENIIDESGMPKERFSAEFPKEGPSILRIQQVVRGDSAAYFCASEGTGELFFGEGSRLTVL.

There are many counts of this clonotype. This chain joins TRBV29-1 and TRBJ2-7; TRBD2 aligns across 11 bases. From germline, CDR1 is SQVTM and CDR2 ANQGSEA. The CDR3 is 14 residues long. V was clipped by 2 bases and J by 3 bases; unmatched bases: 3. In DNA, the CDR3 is TGCAGCGTTGAACTAGCGGGAGGACGCTACGAGCAGTACTTC. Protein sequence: CSVELAGGRYEQYF.

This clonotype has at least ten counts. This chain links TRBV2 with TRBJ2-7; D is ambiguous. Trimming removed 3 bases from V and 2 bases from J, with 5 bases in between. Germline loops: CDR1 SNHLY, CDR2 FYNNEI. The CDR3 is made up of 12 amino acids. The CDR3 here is CASSDQPYEQYF. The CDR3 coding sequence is TGTGCCAGCAGTGACCAACCCTACGAGCAGTACTTC.

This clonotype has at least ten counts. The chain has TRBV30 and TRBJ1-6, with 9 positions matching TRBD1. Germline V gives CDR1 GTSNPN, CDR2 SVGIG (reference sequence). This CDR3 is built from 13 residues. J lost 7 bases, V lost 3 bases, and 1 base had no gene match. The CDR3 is CAWRGQGNSPLHF. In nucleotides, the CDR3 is TGTGCCTGGAGGGGACAGGGAAATTCACCCCTCCACTTT.

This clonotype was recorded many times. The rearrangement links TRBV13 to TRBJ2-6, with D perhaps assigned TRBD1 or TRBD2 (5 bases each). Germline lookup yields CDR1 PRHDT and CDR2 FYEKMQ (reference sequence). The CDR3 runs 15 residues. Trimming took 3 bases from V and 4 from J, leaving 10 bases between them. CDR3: CASSFLGTGANVLTF. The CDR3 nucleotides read TGTGCCAGCAGCTTCCTGGGGACCGGGGCCAACGTCCTGACTTTC.

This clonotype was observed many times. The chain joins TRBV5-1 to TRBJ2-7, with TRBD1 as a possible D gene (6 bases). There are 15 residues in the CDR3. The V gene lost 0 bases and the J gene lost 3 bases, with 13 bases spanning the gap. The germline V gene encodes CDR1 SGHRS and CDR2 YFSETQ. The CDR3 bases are TGCGCCAGCAGCTTGGATTTTCGACAGGACTACGAGCAGTACTTC. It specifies CASSLDFRQDYEQYF.

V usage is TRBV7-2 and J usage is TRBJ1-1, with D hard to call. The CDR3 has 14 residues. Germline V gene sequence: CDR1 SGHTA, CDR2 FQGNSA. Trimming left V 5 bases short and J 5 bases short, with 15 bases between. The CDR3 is CASSLDGSRTEAFF. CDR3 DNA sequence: TGTGCCAGCAGCCTGGACGGTTCGCGAACTGAAGCTTTCTTT.

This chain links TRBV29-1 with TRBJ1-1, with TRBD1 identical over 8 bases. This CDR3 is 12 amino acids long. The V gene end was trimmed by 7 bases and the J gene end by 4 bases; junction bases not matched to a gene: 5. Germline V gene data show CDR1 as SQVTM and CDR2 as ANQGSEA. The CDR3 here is CSARQGSTEAFF. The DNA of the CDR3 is TGCAGCGCACGACAGGGGAGCACTGAAGCTTTCTTT. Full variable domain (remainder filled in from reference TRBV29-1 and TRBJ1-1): SAVISQKPSRDICQRGTSLTIQCQVDSQVTMMFWYRQQPGQSLTLIATANQGSEATYESGFVIDKFPISRPNLTFSTLTVSNMSPEDSSIYLCSARQGSTEAFFGQGTRLTVV.

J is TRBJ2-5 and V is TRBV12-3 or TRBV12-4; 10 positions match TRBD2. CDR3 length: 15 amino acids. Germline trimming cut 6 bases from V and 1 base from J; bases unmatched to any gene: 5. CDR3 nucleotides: TGTGCCAGCAGCGAACTAGCGGGGACCCAAGAGACCCAGTACTTC. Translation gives CASSELAGTQETQYF.

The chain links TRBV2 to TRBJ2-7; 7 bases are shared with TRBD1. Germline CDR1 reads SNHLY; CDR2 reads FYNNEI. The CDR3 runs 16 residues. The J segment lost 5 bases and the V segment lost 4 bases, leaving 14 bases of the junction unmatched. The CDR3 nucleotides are TGTGCCAGCAGTGGACAGGGTAACTTTAATTCCCACGAGCAGTACTTC. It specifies CASSGQGNFNSHEQYF.

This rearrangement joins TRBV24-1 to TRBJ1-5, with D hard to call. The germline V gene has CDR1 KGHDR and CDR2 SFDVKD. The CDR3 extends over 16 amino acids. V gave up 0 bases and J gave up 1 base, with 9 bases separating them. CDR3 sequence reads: CATSDLGTVSNQPQHF. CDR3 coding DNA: TGTGCCACCAGTGATTTGGGCACAGTGAGCAATCAGCCCCAGCATTTT.

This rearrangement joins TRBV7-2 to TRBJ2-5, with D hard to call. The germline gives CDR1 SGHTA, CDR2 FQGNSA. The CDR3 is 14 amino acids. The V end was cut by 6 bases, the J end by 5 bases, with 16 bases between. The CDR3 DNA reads TGTGCCAGCAGAAAGGGTAGGAATGTGGAGACCCAGTACTTC. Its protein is CASRKGRNVETQYF.

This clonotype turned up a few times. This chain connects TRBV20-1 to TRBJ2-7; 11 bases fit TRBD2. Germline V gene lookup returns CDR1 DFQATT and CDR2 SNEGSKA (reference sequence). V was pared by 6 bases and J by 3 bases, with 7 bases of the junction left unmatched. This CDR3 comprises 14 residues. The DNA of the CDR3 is TGCAGTGCGCGGACTAGCGGGTTTCTCTACGAGCAGTACTTC. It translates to CSARTSGFLYEQYF.

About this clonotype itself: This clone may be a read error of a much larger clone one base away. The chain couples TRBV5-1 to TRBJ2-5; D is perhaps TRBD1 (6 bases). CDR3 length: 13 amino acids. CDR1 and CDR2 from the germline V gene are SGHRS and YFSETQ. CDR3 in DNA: TGCGCCAGCAGCTTGGTTGAGGGGGAGACCCTGTACTTC. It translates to CASSLVEGETLYF. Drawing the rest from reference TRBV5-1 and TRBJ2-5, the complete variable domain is KAGVTQTPRYLIKTRGQQVTLSCSPISGHRSVSWYQQTPGQGLQFLFEYFSETQRNKGNFPGRFSGRQFSNSRSEMNVSTLELGDSALYLCASSLVEGETLYFGPGTRLLVL.